Listed below are T cell receptor beta chains from one sample, sequenced in a study of blood T cell repertoires in COVID-19. The protocol was immunoSEQ multiplex PCR, while the TCRdb copy is restricted to in-frame clones and leaves out a portion. Here the sample spans some 290,000 clones, around 90% being singletons. What was sequenced was peripheral blood. All receptors derive from a woman between 35 and 50 years old with COVID-19, enrolled during active disease. Each CDR3 is given with its conserved first and last residue. Fields, in order: J gene, V gene, CDR3 protein.

J: TRBJ1-1
V: TRBV5-8
CDR3: CASSLVQVVVNTEAFF

J: TRBJ2-7
V: TRBV2
CDR3: CASRDPPGQSSYEQYF

J: TRBJ2-5
V: TRBV7-2
CDR3: CASSLAGDSQETQYF

J: TRBJ2-5
V: TRBV2
CDR3: CASREKTQYF

J: TRBJ1-2
V: TRBV3-1/TRBV3-2
CDR3: CASSQEAYNYGYTF

J: TRBJ1-1
V: TRBV5-6
CDR3: CASNVEPRGNTEAFF

J: TRBJ1-5
V: TRBV12-5
CDR3: CASGPGQGAWGFNQPQHF

J: TRBJ1-4
V: TRBV7-9
CDR3: CASSFSHSNEKLFF

J: TRBJ1-2
V: TRBV6-1
CDR3: CASSEVRVNYGYTF

J: TRBJ2-4
V: TRBV7-9
CDR3: CASSLFGAGEPKNIQYF

J: TRBJ1-2
V: TRBV6-5
CDR3: CASSPGQSYGYTF

J: TRBJ1-5
V: TRBV7-2
CDR3: CASSLVGGQPQHF

J: TRBJ2-1
V: TRBV28
CDR3: CASSLWYRLATDEQFF

J: TRBJ1-5
V: TRBV2
CDR3: CASRQEYSNQPQHF

J: TRBJ1-1
V: TRBV27
CDR3: CASSSDPVGATEAFF

J: TRBJ2-1
V: TRBV7-6
CDR3: CASSLGGGGRNEQFF

J: TRBJ1-1
V: TRBV30
CDR3: CAWSGRGAVNTEAFF

J: TRBJ1-2
V: TRBV29-1
CDR3: CSVAQDRVLGGYTF

J: TRBJ2-1
V: TRBV5-1
CDR3: CASSPRGGSGSSYNEQFF

J: TRBJ1-3
V: TRBV27
CDR3: CASSYAGGSGNTIYF

J: TRBJ1-5
V: TRBV18
CDR3: CASSLRVGNQPQHF

J: TRBJ2-5
V: TRBV28
CDR3: CASRPGGKAQYF

J: TRBJ1-6
V: TRBV18
CDR3: CASSRGQGGSYNSPLHF

J: TRBJ1-5
V: TRBV6-5
CDR3: CASWYPVFNQPQHF

J: TRBJ1-6
V: TRBV4-3
CDR3: CASSRDIPGLQSSPLHF

J: TRBJ1-2
V: TRBV9
CDR3: CASSQSGGASYGYTF

J: TRBJ1-2
V: TRBV18
CDR3: CASLGTAGGSGYTF

J: TRBJ2-5
V: TRBV7-3
CDR3: CASSLDREETQYF

J: TRBJ2-1
V: TRBV5-1
CDR3: CASSLEIAGGSSNEQFF

J: TRBJ2-3
V: TRBV28
CDR3: CASLHPGDTQYF

J: TRBJ1-2
V: TRBV6-5
CDR3: CATMDRNYGYTF

J: TRBJ1-2
V: TRBV6-5
CDR3: CATTGVYGYTF